These T cell receptor beta chains were read from a single sample in a study of cytomegalovirus exposure and HLA in healthy donors. Only in-frame clones appear in the TCRdb table, and some are missing; sequencing was by immunoSEQ multiplex PCR. The sample lists about 170,000 clones, roughly 80% occurring once. Sequenced sample: PBMCs. The receptors here all came from a female donor in good health and CMV-seronegative. CDR3s include the opening cysteine and the closing phenylalanine or tryptophan. The order of the fields is D gene, J gene, V gene, clone size, CDR3 protein, CDR3 DNA. The D gene is left open where the match is weak. Clone size, where shown, is once, few, many, or a class for clones that have expanded.

d_call: .
j_call: TRBJ1-5
v_call: TRBV7-6
clone_size: .
cdr3_aa: CASSRTGNQPQHF
cdr3_nt: TGTGCCAGCAGTCGAACAGGGAATCAGCCCCAGCATTTT

d_call: .
j_call: TRBJ2-3
v_call: TRBV6-5
clone_size: .
cdr3_aa: CASKISTGGTDTQYF
cdr3_nt: TGTGCCAGCAAGATTAGCACGGGAGGCACAGATACGCAGTATTTT

d_call: .
j_call: TRBJ2-5
v_call: TRBV9
clone_size: .
cdr3_aa: CASSVGSGQETQYF
cdr3_nt: TGTGCCAGCAGCGTAGGTAGCGGTCAAGAGACCCAGTACTTC

d_call: TRBD1
j_call: TRBJ1-2
v_call: TRBV6-1
clone_size: .
cdr3_aa: CASSRRTGGGYGYTF
cdr3_nt: TGTGCCAGCAGTCGCCGGACAGGGGGGGGGTATGGCTACACCTTC

d_call: TRBD1
j_call: TRBJ2-5
v_call: TRBV10-3
clone_size: .
cdr3_aa: CAISDSRDRQETQYF
cdr3_nt: TGTGCCATCAGCGATAGCCGGGACAGGCAAGAGACCCAGTACTTC

d_call: TRBD1
j_call: TRBJ1-2
v_call: TRBV4-1
clone_size: few
cdr3_aa: CASSQVSGQGNYGYTF
cdr3_nt: TGCGCCAGCAGCCAAGTCTCGGGACAGGGCAACTATGGCTACACCTTC

d_call: TRBD2
j_call: TRBJ2-5
v_call: TRBV5-4
clone_size: .
cdr3_aa: CASSLTSGRETQYF
cdr3_nt: TGTGCCAGCAGCCTGACTAGCGGGAGGGAGACCCAGTACTTC

d_call: TRBD1
j_call: TRBJ1-1
v_call: TRBV5-1
clone_size: .
cdr3_aa: CASSSSGQGFEAFF
cdr3_nt: TGCGCCAGCAGCTCCAGCGGACAGGGGTTTGAAGCTTTCTTT

d_call: TRBD2
j_call: TRBJ2-7
v_call: TRBV10-3
clone_size: .
cdr3_aa: CAISDPPMAGGVYEQYF
cdr3_nt: TGTGCCATCAGTGACCCTCCAATGGCGGGAGGCGTGTACGAGCAGTACTTC

d_call: TRBD1
j_call: TRBJ1-5
v_call: TRBV6-1
clone_size: .
cdr3_aa: CASTYDRGNQPQHF
cdr3_nt: TGTGCCAGCACATACGACAGGGGTAATCAGCCCCAGCATTTT

d_call: .
j_call: TRBJ1-2
v_call: TRBV5-1
clone_size: .
cdr3_aa: CASSLDQFYGYTF
cdr3_nt: TGCGCCAGCAGCTTGGATCAGTTCTATGGCTACACCTTC

d_call: TRBD2
j_call: TRBJ2-1
v_call: TRBV9
clone_size: .
cdr3_aa: CASSVTSGNNEQFF
cdr3_nt: TGTGCCAGCAGCGTGACTAGCGGGAACAATGAGCAGTTCTTC

d_call: .
j_call: TRBJ2-3
v_call: TRBV30
clone_size: .
cdr3_aa: CAWSGGSTDTQYF
cdr3_nt: TGTGCCTGGAGCGGGGGTAGCACAGATACGCAGTATTTT

d_call: TRBD2
j_call: TRBJ2-2
v_call: TRBV5-1
clone_size: .
cdr3_aa: CASSTGLAGGTRRGTGELFF
cdr3_nt: TGCGCCAGCAGCACGGGACTAGCGGGGGGCACACGACGGGGCACCGGGGAGCTGTTTTTT

d_call: TRBD1
j_call: TRBJ1-1
v_call: TRBV5-1
clone_size: .
cdr3_aa: CASSRQGTDLVAFF
cdr3_nt: TGCGCCAGCAGCCGACAGGGGACGGATTTAGTGGCTTTCTTT

d_call: .
j_call: TRBJ2-3
v_call: TRBV2
clone_size: once
cdr3_aa: CASSSGGDTQYF
cdr3_nt: TGTGCCAGCAGTTCAGGTGGAGATACGCAGTATTTT

d_call: .
j_call: TRBJ2-6
v_call: TRBV7-2
clone_size: .
cdr3_aa: CASTRLSSSGANVLTF
cdr3_nt: TGTGCCAGCACCCGACTATCAAGCTCTGGGGCCAACGTCCTGACTTTC

d_call: TRBD2
j_call: TRBJ2-2
v_call: TRBV5-6
clone_size: .
cdr3_aa: CASSLAGGNTGELFF
cdr3_nt: TGTGCCAGCAGCTTAGCGGGAGGGAACACCGGGGAGCTGTTTTTT

d_call: TRBD2
j_call: TRBJ2-1
v_call: TRBV9
clone_size: .
cdr3_aa: CASSVGLAGGEQFF
cdr3_nt: TGTGCCAGCAGCGTCGGGCTAGCGGGGGGCGAGCAGTTCTTC

d_call: .
j_call: TRBJ2-2
v_call: TRBV5-1
clone_size: .
cdr3_aa: CASRVQGNTGELFF
cdr3_nt: TGCGCCAGCAGAGTCCAGGGCAACACCGGGGAGCTGTTTTTT

d_call: .
j_call: TRBJ2-1
v_call: TRBV5-1
clone_size: once
cdr3_aa: CASSLGSDYNEQFF
cdr3_nt: TGCGCCAGCAGCTTGGGGTCAGACTACAATGAGCAGTTCTTC

d_call: TRBD1
j_call: TRBJ1-5
v_call: TRBV6-6
clone_size: .
cdr3_aa: CASSSRGEEPQHF
cdr3_nt: TGTGCCAGCAGTTCCAGGGGGGAGGAGCCCCAGCATTTT

d_call: TRBD1
j_call: TRBJ1-1
v_call: TRBV6-5
clone_size: few
cdr3_aa: CASTDLTGRQAFF
cdr3_nt: TGTGCCAGCACCGACCTGACAGGGCGGCAAGCTTTCTTT

d_call: .
j_call: TRBJ1-1
v_call: TRBV9
clone_size: .
cdr3_aa: CASSATGNTEAFF
cdr3_nt: TGTGCCAGCAGCGCCACAGGGAACACTGAAGCTTTCTTT

d_call: TRBD1
j_call: TRBJ1-1
v_call: TRBV6-1
clone_size: .
cdr3_aa: CASSVGQGGTEAFF
cdr3_nt: TGTGCCAGCAGTGTCGGACAGGGAGGCACTGAAGCTTTCTTT

d_call: .
j_call: TRBJ2-2
v_call: TRBV5-6
clone_size: .
cdr3_aa: CASSFDSYTGELFF
cdr3_nt: TGTGCCAGCAGCTTCGACAGCTACACCGGGGAGCTGTTTTTT

d_call: .
j_call: TRBJ2-1
v_call: TRBV29-1
clone_size: few
cdr3_aa: CSVEGLPRSYNEQFF
cdr3_nt: TGCAGCGTTGAAGGACTACCCCGCTCCTACAATGAGCAGTTCTTC

d_call: .
j_call: TRBJ2-1
v_call: TRBV9
clone_size: .
cdr3_aa: CASSVGARNNEQFF
cdr3_nt: TGTGCCAGCAGCGTAGGAGCTAGAAACAATGAGCAGTTCTTC

d_call: TRBD1
j_call: TRBJ2-7
v_call: TRBV5-8
clone_size: .
cdr3_aa: CASSLIMTGTGSYEQYF
cdr3_nt: TGTGCCAGCAGCTTGATCATGACCGGGACAGGGTCCTACGAGCAGTACTTC

d_call: TRBD2
j_call: TRBJ2-5
v_call: TRBV5-1
clone_size: .
cdr3_aa: CASSLGTSQETQYF
cdr3_nt: TGCGCCAGCAGCTTGGGGACTAGCCAAGAGACCCAGTACTTC